These 18 T cell receptor beta chains originate from one sample sequenced in a study of graft-versus-host responses after intestinal transplantation. Here immunoSEQ multiplex PCR was the method, and the copy in TCRdb shows in-frame clones only, minus some. Found here are 100,000 to 130,000 clones, roughly 87% of them singletons; the top ten hold about 0.75%. Antigen specificity for these receptors is unknown. This sample comprised unstimulated CD4+ T cells sorted from spleen or lymph node cells, obtained before transplant. These TCRs come from a human donor who was the organ donor for an intestinal transplant.

The chain combines TRBV5-6 with TRBJ2-3, with 7 bases identical to TRBD2. The CDR3 spans 16 residues. The V segment lost 1 base and the J segment 0 bases; nucleotides outside the gene matches: 5. Germline V lookup: CDR1 SGHDT, CDR2 YYEEEE. The CDR3 protein is CASSLFQRGSTDTQYF. The CDR3 coding sequence is TGTGCCAGCAGCTTGTTCCAGCGGGGCAGCACAGATACGCAGTATTTT.

The chain joins TRBV14 to TRBJ1-2; no clear D gene. Trimming removed 0 bases from V and 7 bases from J, with 9 bases in between. The CDR3 is made up of 13 amino acids. Germline loops: CDR1 SGHDN, CDR2 FVKESK. In nucleotides, the CDR3 is TGTGCCAGCAGCCAAGATGAGGTTGGTGGCTACACCTTC. It is translated as CASSQDEVGGYTF.

The gene calls are TRBV6-4 and TRBJ2-1; 9 bases fit TRBD2. The CDR3 runs to 18 residues. Germline CDR1 MRHNA, CDR2 SNTAGT. V was pared by 0 bases and J by 2 bases, with 8 bases of the junction left unmatched. Here the CDR3 reads CASSDSQIAGVAYNEQFF. For the CDR3, the DNA is TGTGCCAGCAGTGACTCACAAATAGCGGGAGTCGCCTACAATGAGCAGTTCTTC.

In its sample, this clone was seen a few times. For the CDR3, the DNA is TGCGCCAGCAGCTTGGTTGGGACAGGGGGGACAGATACGCAGTATTTT. Translating gives CASSLVGTGGTDTQYF. V and J are TRBV5-1 and TRBJ2-3, with 11 nucleotides matching TRBD1. The CDR3 contains 16 residues. The V gene end was trimmed by 0 bases and the J gene end by 3 bases; junction bases not matched to a gene: 3. Per germline, CDR1 SGHRS and CDR2 YFSETQ.

The rearrangement links TRBV5-6 to TRBJ2-6; 8 nucleotides align to TRBD1. Germline V gene lookup returns CDR1 SGHDT and CDR2 YYEEEE. The CDR3 covers 17 residues. V lost 2 bases and J lost 0; bases outside the gene matches: 4. The CDR3: CASSFRQGISGANVLTF. DNA of the CDR3: TGTGCCAGCAGCTTTCGACAGGGGATCTCTGGGGCCAACGTCCTGACTTTC.

The CDR3 sequence: CAISQDRGNEQFF. The CDR3 nucleotides are TGTGCCATCAGTCAGGACAGGGGGAATGAGCAGTTCTTC. This sequence joins TRBV10-3 and TRBJ2-1; 10 nucleotides align to TRBD1. The CDR3 spans 13 residues. Germline V CDR1 and CDR2: ENHRY, SYGVKD. The junction had 2 bases not matched to a gene; V was cut back by 5 bases and J by 7 bases.

The V and J genes are TRBV7-8 and TRBJ2-3; D may be TRBD1 or TRBD2 (5 bases each). This CDR3 comprises 14 residues. Germline CDR1 SGHVS, CDR2 FQNEAQ. V was trimmed by 5 bases and J by 6 bases, leaving 15 bases between them. The CDR3 DNA reads TGTGCCAGCAGCGCTACGGGGCGATGGGATACGCAGTATTTT. It specifies CASSATGRWDTQYF.

The V gene is TRBV5-4, the J gene TRBJ2-7; D possibly corresponds to TRBD2 (6 bases). The length of the CDR3 is 16 residues. CDR1 is SGHNT and CDR2 is YYREEE in the germline V gene (reference sequence). V lost 5 bases to trimming and J lost 1 base, with 19 bases between them. The CDR3: CASSSAGTPFSYEQYF. The CDR3 region has the DNA TGTGCCAGCAGTAGTGCCGGGACTCCGTTTTCCTACGAGCAGTACTTC.

The rearrangement joins TRBV5-1 to TRBJ2-5; 8 bases line up with TRBD2. The CDR3 runs 17 residues. From germline, CDR1 is SGHRS and CDR2 YFSETQ. V shed 4 bases, J shed 4 bases, and the junction held 15 bases outside the gene matches. CDR3 amino acids: CASSTLKGGAGGETQYF. CDR3 in DNA: TGCGCCAGCAGCACCTTGAAGGGAGGGGCGGGGGGAGAGACCCAGTACTTC.

This chain links TRBV9 with TRBJ2-3; D may be TRBD2 (7 bases). The CDR3 loop spans 14 amino acids. V shed 7 bases and J shed 2 bases, with 14 bases lying between them. Per germline, CDR1 SGDLS and CDR2 YYNGEE. As DNA, the CDR3 is TGTGCCAGCGGCGGGGGCCCCTCCACAGATACGCAGTATTTT. Residues: CASGGGPSTDTQYF.

The CDR3 here is CASSGGGTSGSNEQFF. The CDR3 DNA sequence: TGTGCCAGCAGCGGGGGAGGGACTAGCGGGAGTAATGAGCAGTTCTTC. This chain uses TRBV5-4 with TRBJ2-1; 14 bases are a match to TRBD2. Germline V CDR1 and CDR2: SGHNT, YYREEE (reference sequence). This CDR3 contains 16 residues. Trimming took 4 bases from V and 7 from J; bases not matched to a gene: 7.

The rearrangement links TRBV6-1 to TRBJ2-7, with D perhaps TRBD1 (6 bases). CDR3 length: 13 residues. V was cut by 7 bases and J by 0 bases, with 10 bases left in between. Germline V gene data show CDR1 as MNHNS and CDR2 as SASEGT. CDR3 coding DNA: TGTGCCAGCACTCGGACAGCCTCCTACGAGCAGTACTTC. This encodes CASTRTASYEQYF.

The chain carries TRBV6-1 and TRBJ1-2; TRBD1 agrees at 9 bases. Germline V lookup: CDR1 MNHNS, CDR2 SASEGT. V lost 6 bases to trimming and J lost 7 bases; unmatched junction nucleotides: 6. The CDR3 runs 13 residues. Here the CDR3 reads CASSLDRGGGYTF. The CDR3 bases are TGTGCCAGCAGCCTGGACAGGGGAGGTGGCTACACCTTC.

The chain employs TRBV5-6 and TRBJ2-7, with TRBD1 matching 7 bases. Looked up from germline, CDR1 is SGHDT and CDR2 is YYEEEE. This CDR3 is 15 amino acids long. V dropped 1 base and J dropped 2; count of bases not matched to a gene: 6. The CDR3 sequence: CASSLNGQATYEQYF. For the CDR3, the DNA is TGTGCCAGCAGCTTGAACGGACAGGCAACCTACGAGCAGTACTTC. The full variable domain, rest sourced from reference TRBV5-6 and TRBJ2-7, is DAGVTQSPTHLIKTRGQQVTLRCSPKSGHDTVSWYQQALGQGPQFIFQYYEEEERQRGNFPDRFSGHQFPNYSSELNVNALLLGDSALYLCASSLNGQATYEQYFGPGTRLTVT.

The chain links TRBV9 to TRBJ2-7; perhaps TRBD2 as D (5 bases). Germline loops: CDR1 SGDLS, CDR2 YYNGEE. This CDR3 spans 17 amino acids. Trimming removed 2 bases at V and 6 bases at J, with 24 bases between. The CDR3 here is CASSVGISEGRHSEQYF. CDR3 DNA: TGTGCCAGCAGCGTGGGTATCAGCGAGGGCAGACACTCCGAGCAGTACTTC.

The chain combines TRBV5-4 with TRBJ2-1, with 10 bases fitting TRBD2. Germline V CDR1 and CDR2: SGHNT, YYREEE (reference sequence). The CDR3 has 16 residues. J lost 5 bases, V lost 5 bases, and 10 bases had no gene match. This CDR3 reads CASSPAGLAGDNEQFF. The CDR3 coding sequence is TGTGCCAGCAGTCCTGCGGGGCTAGCGGGGGACAATGAGCAGTTCTTC.

The chain joins TRBV5-1 to TRBJ2-7; D is undetermined. This CDR3 is built from 14 residues. Germline V CDR1 and CDR2: SGHRS, YFSETQ. Trimming pared 2 bases from V and 2 bases from J, leaving 11 bases between. CDR3 sequence: CASSLRDRPYEQYF. CDR3 nucleotide sequence: TGCGCCAGCAGCTTAAGGGATCGGCCCTACGAGCAGTACTTC.

The rearrangement uses TRBV10-1 and TRBJ2-7, with TRBD2 matching over 7 bases. V lost 4 bases to trimming and J lost 5 bases; unmatched junction nucleotides: 11. This CDR3 spans 15 amino acids. Germline V gene sequence: CDR1 WNHNN, CDR2 SYGVQD (reference sequence). The CDR3 DNA reads as TGCGCCAGCAGTGGGGGCCAGGCGGGAGCGGACGAGCAGTACTTC. It specifies CASSGGQAGADEQYF.